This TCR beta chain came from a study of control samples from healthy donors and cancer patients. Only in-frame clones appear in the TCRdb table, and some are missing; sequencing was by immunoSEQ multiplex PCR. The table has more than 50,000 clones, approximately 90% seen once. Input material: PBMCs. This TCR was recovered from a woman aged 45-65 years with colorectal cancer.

CDR3 sequence: CASSVGTENIQYF. The CDR3 DNA sequence: TGTGCCAGCAGCGTAGGCACTGAAAACATTCAGTACTTC. The chain uses TRBV9 and TRBJ2-4, with D unclear. CDR1 and CDR2 from the germline V gene are SGDLS and YYNGEE. The CDR3 is 13 amino acids. Between the trimmed V and J ends, which lost 0 bases and 5 bases, there was a span of 6 bases.